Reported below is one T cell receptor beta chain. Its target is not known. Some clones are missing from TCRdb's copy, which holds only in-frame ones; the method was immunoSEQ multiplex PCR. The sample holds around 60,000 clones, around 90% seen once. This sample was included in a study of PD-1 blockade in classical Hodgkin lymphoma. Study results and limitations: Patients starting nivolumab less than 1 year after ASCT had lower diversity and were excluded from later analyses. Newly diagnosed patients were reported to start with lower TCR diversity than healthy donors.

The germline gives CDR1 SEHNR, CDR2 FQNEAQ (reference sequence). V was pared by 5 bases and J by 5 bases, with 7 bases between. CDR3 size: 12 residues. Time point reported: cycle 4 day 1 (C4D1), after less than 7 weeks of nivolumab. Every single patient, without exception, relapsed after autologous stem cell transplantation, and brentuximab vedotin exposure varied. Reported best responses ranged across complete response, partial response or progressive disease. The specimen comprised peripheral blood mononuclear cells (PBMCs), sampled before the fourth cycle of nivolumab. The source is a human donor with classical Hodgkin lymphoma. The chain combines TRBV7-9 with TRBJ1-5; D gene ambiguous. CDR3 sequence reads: CASSLDYQPQHF. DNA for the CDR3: TGTGCCAGCAGCCTAGATTATCAGCCCCAGCATTTT.